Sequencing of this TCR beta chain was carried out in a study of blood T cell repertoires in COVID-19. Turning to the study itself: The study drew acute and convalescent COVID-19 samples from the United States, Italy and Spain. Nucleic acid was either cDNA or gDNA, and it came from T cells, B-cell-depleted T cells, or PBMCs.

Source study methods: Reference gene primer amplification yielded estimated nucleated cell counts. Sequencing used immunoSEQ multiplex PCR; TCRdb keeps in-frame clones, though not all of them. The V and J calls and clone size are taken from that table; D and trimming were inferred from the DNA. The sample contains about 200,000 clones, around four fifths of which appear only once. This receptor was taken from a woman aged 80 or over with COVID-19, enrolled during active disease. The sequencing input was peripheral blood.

CDR3 coding DNA: TGTGCCAGCAGTTTAAGCGGGGCGGGGAGGAATGAGCAGTTCTTC. This translates into CASSLSGAGRNEQFF. The chain joins TRBV28 to TRBJ2-1; 7 nucleotides line up with TRBD2. Germline V gene lookup returns CDR1 MDHEN and CDR2 SYDVKM. This CDR3 comprises 15 residues. The V and J ends lost 2 bases and 7 bases, in that order; junction bases with no gene match: 8.